The 17 T cell receptor beta chains below all came from one sample that was sequenced in a study of T-cell memory formation after mild COVID-19. MiXCR, applied by TCRdb to the 5' RACE reads, yields one record per CDR3 protein. The table lists around 340,000 distinct CDR3 sequences, approximately 15% of them singletons. Sequenced sample: PBMCs or a T cell subset sorted from them (not recorded which). The receptors shown here come from a man aged 18 to 30 who had mild COVID-19 (a few samples of this study predate the infection). Cell type and time point are not known.

This clonotype came up a few times. The chain recombines TRBV5-1 with TRBJ2-2; no definite D call. V dropped 4 bases and J dropped 6 bases, with 16 bases sitting between them. Germline V lookup: CDR1 SGHRS, CDR2 YFSETQ. CDR3 length: 15 residues. CDR3 in DNA: TGCGCCAGCAGCAACGGCCAGAGAGGCGCCGGGGAGCTGTTTTTT. Translating gives CASSNGQRGAGELFF.

This clonotype showed up just a few times. V is TRBV5-5 and J is TRBJ2-2; 9 bases line up with TRBD1. Trimming took 4 bases from V and 2 from J; bases not matched to a gene: 6. The CDR3 is made up of 16 amino acids. CDR1 and CDR2 from the germline V gene are SGHKS and YYEKEE (reference sequence). For the CDR3, the DNA is TGTGCCAGCAGCACGGGGGACAGGGACAACACCGGGGAGCTGTTTTTT. Amino acid sequence: CASSTGDRDNTGELFF.

This clonotype came up a few times. This chain uses TRBV7-9 with TRBJ2-2; no reliable D call. The germline gives CDR1 SEHNR, CDR2 FQNEAQ (reference sequence). The ends were cut back, 4 bases at V and 6 bases at J, with 15 bases in the middle. The CDR3 runs to 15 residues. CDR3 coding DNA: TGTGCCAGCAGCTCTGAGGTCACCAGGCCCGGGGAGCTGTTTTTT. Translating gives CASSSEVTRPGELFF.

The chain joins TRBV9 to TRBJ1-2; D is ambiguous. Trimming took 3 bases from V and 14 from J, leaving 20 bases between them. Germline values: CDR1 SGDLS, CDR2 YYNGEE. The CDR3 spans 13 residues. Written as DNA, the CDR3 is TGTGCCAGCAGCGACCCGGGGTTCGGGGTGTGGACCTTC. This encodes CASSDPGFGVWTF.

This clonotype has just a few counts. The chain joins TRBV12-3 or TRBV12-4 to TRBJ2-3; possibly TRBD2 for D (7 bases). The CDR3 has 13 amino acids. Trimming left V 6 bases short and J 7 bases short, with 14 bases between. CDR3 sequence reads: CASSLGGAYTQYF. CDR3 DNA: TGTGCCAGCAGCCTAGGGGGGGCGTATACGCAGTATTTT.

This clonotype was picked up many times. The V and J genes are TRBV4-3 and TRBJ2-1; D might be TRBD1 or TRBD2, each matching 5 bases. Deletions cut 5 bases from V and 4 bases from J, with 15 bases between. The CDR3 sequence is 15 residues long. CDR1 is LGHNA and CDR2 is YSLEER in the germline V gene. In DNA, the CDR3 is TGCGCCAGCAGCGCCGGGACGGCCCGATACAATGAGCAGTTCTTC. It encodes CASSAGTARYNEQFF.

In this sample, this clonotype turned up a few times. The chain couples TRBV7-9 to TRBJ2-3; D is possibly TRBD2 (5 bases). Per the germline V gene, CDR1 is SEHNR and CDR2 is FQNEAQ (reference sequence). The CDR3 contains 18 residues. Trimming stripped 5 bases from V and 2 bases from J, with 23 bases between. The CDR3 region is CASSRRGTHHYFTDTQYF. Here the CDR3 DNA reads TGTGCCAGCAGCCGCCGGGGAACCCACCATTATTTCACAGATACGCAGTATTTT.

V and J are TRBV2 and TRBJ2-5; D remains ambiguous. V was pared by 2 bases and J by 5 bases, with 3 bases between. The germline gives CDR1 SNHLY, CDR2 FYNNEI. The CDR3 runs to 11 residues. The CDR3 DNA follows: TGTGCCAGCAGTGAAATGGAGACCCAGTACTTC. It specifies CASSEMETQYF.

The chain joins TRBV4-1 to TRBJ2-2; a possible D gene is TRBD2 (6 bases). CDR1 is MGHRA and CDR2 is YSYEKL in the germline V gene. The germline V and J ends were trimmed by 4 bases and 5 bases, with 17 bases remaining between them. This CDR3 contains 16 residues. The CDR3 spells CASSRRGGVGTGELFF. CDR3 bases: TGCGCCAGCAGCCGGAGGGGCGGGGTCGGGACCGGGGAGCTGTTTTTT.

This chain connects TRBV19 to TRBJ1-1; D gene ambiguous. Germline-derived CDR1 and CDR2 are LNHDA and SQIVND (reference sequence). The germline V and J ends were trimmed by 5 bases and 3 bases, with 7 bases remaining between them. The CDR3 sequence is 12 residues long. CDR3 amino acids: CASSPRHTEAFF. DNA for the CDR3: TGTGCCAGTAGTCCCCGGCACACTGAAGCTTTCTTT.

This clonotype was picked up a small number of times. This chain joins TRBV24-1 and TRBJ2-3; 7 positions match TRBD2. The CDR3 loop spans 14 amino acids. From germline, CDR1 is KGHDR and CDR2 SFDVKD. Trimming at V came to 7 bases and at J to 1 base, leaving 4 bases not matched to a gene. The CDR3 region has the DNA TGTGCCACCAGCCGTGCGGGGGGCACAGATACGCAGTATTTT. Translating gives CATSRAGGTDTQYF.

In its sample, this clonotype was seen a few times. This sequence joins TRBV28 and TRBJ2-5; 7 nucleotides match TRBD2. This CDR3 contains 14 residues. The germline CDR1 and CDR2 sequences are MDHEN and SYDVKM. Trimming at V came to 7 bases and at J to 1 base, leaving 6 bases not matched to a gene. The CDR3 region has the DNA TGTGCCAGCATAACCGGGGGGTCCCAAGAGACCCAGTACTTC. This sequence encodes CASITGGSQETQYF.

There are a few counts of this clonotype. J is TRBJ1-4 and V is TRBV4-2; TRBD1 matches 7 bases. V dropped 0 bases and J dropped 7; count of bases not matched to a gene: 8. Germline V gene lookup returns CDR1 LGHNA and CDR2 YNFKEQ. The CDR3 is 16 residues long. The CDR3 DNA reads TGTGCCAGCAGCCAAGACCCTACAGGGGTGGGTGAAAAACTGTTTTTT. Translated: CASSQDPTGVGEKLFF.

The chain carries TRBV23-1 and TRBJ1-1; tentatively, D is TRBD1 (5 bases). TRBV23-1 counts as an open reading frame of uncertain function. Trimming removed 9 bases at V and 11 bases at J, with 13 bases between. The length of the CDR3 is 10 residues. CDR3 DNA: TGCGCCAGACTCGGGGGGATGGCTTTCTTT. Translating gives CARLGGMAFF.

This clonotype was recorded a few times. This chain joins TRBV5-1 and TRBJ2-1, with TRBD2 matching 13 bases. The CDR3 loop spans 16 amino acids. V lost 3 bases and J lost 8; bases outside the gene matches: 8. Germline CDR1 and CDR2: SGHRS and YFSETQ. The CDR3 loop is CASSSPTSGGRHEQFF. In DNA form, the CDR3 reads TGCGCCAGCAGCTCGCCGACTAGCGGGGGGAGGCATGAGCAGTTCTTC. The full variable domain, completed using reference TRBV5-1 and TRBJ2-1, is KAGVTQTPRYLIKTRGQQVTLSCSPISGHRSVSWYQQTPGQGLQFLFEYFSETQRNKGNFPGRFSGRQFSNSRSEMNVSTLELGDSALYLCASSSPTSGGRHEQFFGPGTRLTVL.

J is TRBJ2-5 and V is TRBV4-1; unclear D gene. Germline assignment: CDR1 MGHRA and CDR2 YSYEKL. This CDR3 contains 14 residues. The V end lost 4 bases, the J end lost 2 bases, and 11 bases lay between the germline ends. The CDR3 region is CASSLTQLQETQYF. CDR3 sequence (DNA): TGCGCCAGCAGCCTGACCCAGTTACAAGAGACCCAGTACTTC.

This chain connects TRBV10-3 to TRBJ1-1, with 9 bases lining up with TRBD1. The CDR3 has 14 residues. The V segment lost 6 bases and the J segment 5 bases; nucleotides outside the gene matches: 7. The germline gives CDR1 ENHRY, CDR2 SYGVKD. CDR3 in amino acids: CAIRRGQGMTEAFF. CDR3 in DNA: TGTGCCATCAGAAGGGGACAGGGTATGACTGAAGCTTTCTTT.